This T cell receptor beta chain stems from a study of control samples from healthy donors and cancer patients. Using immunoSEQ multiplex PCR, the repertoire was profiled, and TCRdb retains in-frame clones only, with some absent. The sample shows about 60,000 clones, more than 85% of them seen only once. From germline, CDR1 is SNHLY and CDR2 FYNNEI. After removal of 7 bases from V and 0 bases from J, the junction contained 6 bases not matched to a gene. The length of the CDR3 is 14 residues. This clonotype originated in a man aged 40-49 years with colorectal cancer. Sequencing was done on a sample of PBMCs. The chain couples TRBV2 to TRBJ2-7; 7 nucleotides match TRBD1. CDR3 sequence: CASTATGSSYEQYF. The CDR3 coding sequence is TGTGCCAGCACCGCGACAGGGAGCTCCTACGAGCAGTACTTC.